This TCR beta chain was recorded in a study of neurological immune-mediated disorders. This clonotype was recorded many times. Its antigen is not known. From germline, CDR1 is DFQATT and CDR2 SNEGSKA (reference sequence). The CDR3 runs 12 residues. V lost 6 bases and J 6 bases, leaving 11 bases between the germline ends. Study outcomes and limitations: The study phylogenetically grouped the repertoires of 18 of 34 multiple sclerosis patients into one related-CDR3 cluster, a possible signature.

TCRdb recomputed calls from the 5' RACE reads with MiXCR, one row per CDR3 protein. In the table there are some 60,000 distinct CDR3 sequences, under 5% of which are singletons. Sequencing used PBMCs. The chain links TRBV20-1 to TRBJ2-2; no firm D call. The source is a woman in her forties or fifties with multiple sclerosis. The CDR3 bases are TGCAGTGCCCGACCGGGTGCCGGGGAGCTGTTTTTT. As protein: CSARPGAGELFF.